The entry that follows covers one TCR beta chain sequence. Its antigen remains unidentified. V gave up 7 bases and J gave up 3 bases; unmatched junction bases: 8. This CDR3 comprises 15 residues. Germline CDR1 MNHEY, CDR2 SVGAGI. Assay: immunoSEQ multiplex PCR; the TCRdb copy retains only in-frame clones and omits some. The table shows 14,000 or so clones, with 78% occurring only once. Unexposed donor CD4+ T cells date from about 2011-2018, before the COVID-19 pandemic. CD4+ T cells were isolated from the cells after around 11 days of culture. Cells permitting, SARS-CoV-2 S/N and four cold-coronavirus spikes were tested on unexposed-donor CD4+ T cells. This entry is derived from a study of CD4 T cells in relation to SARS-CoV-2 and coronaviruses. Study-wide context: Crossreactive spike epitopes shared across donors were mapped to their HLA restriction.

Study-level points and caveats: Crossreactivity was assessed only for spike protein, not other viral proteins.

The chain joins TRBV6-5 to TRBJ1-5; the match to TRBD1 covers 8 bases. This receptor was taken from a human donor in good health. Sequencing was done on a sample of CD4+ T cells from PBMCs, cultured in vitro. CDR3 sequence: CASTLRTGSNQPQHF. The CDR3 coding sequence is TGTGCCAGCACCCTAAGGACAGGGTCCAATCAGCCCCAGCATTTT.